Shown below are 7 T cell receptor beta chains from a single sample sequenced in a study of blood T cell repertoires in COVID-19. This table comes from immunoSEQ multiplex PCR, and its TCRdb copy is limited to in-frame clones, with some not included. This sample has 180,000 or so clones, with 85% to 90% found just once. Sample: peripheral blood. These receptors were obtained from a man younger than 35 with active or convalescent COVID-19.

The rearrangement joins TRBV5-8 to TRBJ2-2; 7 positions match TRBD1. J lost 1 base, V lost 6 bases, and 6 bases had no gene match. The CDR3 runs to 15 residues. Germline loops: CDR1 SGHTS, CDR2 YDEGEE. CDR3 nucleotide sequence: TGTGCCAGCACCCTACACAGGGGGAACACCGGGGAGCTGTTTTTT. It translates to CASTLHRGNTGELFF.

CDR3 protein: CASSYRSFNTDTQYF. The DNA for the CDR3 is TGTGCCAGCAGTTACAGGAGCTTTAACACAGATACGCAGTATTTT. The V call is TRBV6-2 or TRBV6-3, the J call TRBJ2-3; the D is unclear. The CDR3 consists of 15 residues. Looked up from germline, CDR1 is MNHEY and CDR2 is SVGEGT. V was cut by 2 bases and J by 2 bases, with 11 bases left in between.

The rearrangement uses TRBV12-3 or TRBV12-4 and TRBJ2-2; maybe TRBD2 (6 bases). V gave up 4 bases and J gave up 6 bases, with 9 bases separating them. The CDR3 totals 13 residues. The CDR3 DNA sequence: TGTGCCAGCAGTTACGGGGGTCCCGGGGAGCTGTTTTTT. Translating it yields CASSYGGPGELFF.

The chain couples TRBV7-3 to TRBJ1-1; D remains unclear. Germline loops: CDR1 SGHTA, CDR2 FQGTGA. V was cut by 1 base and J by 7 bases, with 10 bases left in between. This CDR3 has 13 amino acids. The CDR3 protein is CASSLKGGLEAFF. CDR3 nucleotide sequence: TGTGCCAGCAGCTTAAAAGGAGGCCTTGAAGCTTTCTTT.

CDR3 residues: CASSPTQTGQTNEKLFF. The CDR3 DNA sequence: TGCGCCAGCAGCCCAACACAGACAGGGCAGACTAATGAAAAACTGTTTTTT. The V call is TRBV5-1, the J call TRBJ1-4, with 7 bases that match TRBD1. J lost 2 bases, V lost 4 bases, and 11 bases had no gene match. Germline loops: CDR1 SGHRS, CDR2 YFSETQ. There are 17 residues in the CDR3. Drawing the rest from reference TRBV5-1 and TRBJ1-4, the complete variable domain is KAGVTQTPRYLIKTRGQQVTLSCSPISGHRSVSWYQQTPGQGLQFLFEYFSETQRNKGNFPGRFSGRQFSNSRSEMNVSTLELGDSALYLCASSPTQTGQTNEKLFFGSGTQLSVL.

This clone was seen only a few times. This chain joins TRBV7-3 and TRBJ1-1, with 7 nucleotides matching TRBD1. Trimming cost V 8 bases and J 6 bases; bases outside gene matches: 6. The CDR3 length is 12 residues. Germline V lookup: CDR1 SGHTA, CDR2 FQGTGA. The CDR3 region is CASQGVGAEAFF. In nucleotides, the CDR3 is TGTGCCAGCCAGGGGGTGGGTGCTGAAGCTTTCTTT.

J is TRBJ1-1 and V is TRBV24-1, with TRBD1 matching over 10 bases. J lost 4 bases, V lost 2 bases, and 9 bases had no gene match. CDR3 length equals 17 residues. Germline values: CDR1 KGHDR, CDR2 SFDVKD. CDR3 sequence (DNA): TGTGCCACCAGTGATTCGCCGGCCGGGACAGGGGCCACTGAAGCTTTCTTT. Translated: CATSDSPAGTGATEAFF.